Following are 14 T cell receptor beta chains from one sample sequenced in a study of blood T cell repertoires in COVID-19. TCRdb's copy holds only in-frame clones and misses some; the assay was immunoSEQ multiplex PCR. Of around 25,000 clones in the sample, roughly 84% were seen once. The source material was peripheral blood. These receptor sequences come from a man between 65 and 85 years old with active COVID-19.

J is TRBJ1-1 and V is TRBV5-5; maybe TRBD1 (5 bases). V shed 3 bases and J shed 1 base, with 10 bases lying between them. There are 14 residues in the CDR3. Germline values: CDR1 SGHKS, CDR2 YYEKEE (reference sequence). CDR3 DNA: TGTGCCAGCAGCTCCCAGGGCAGGAACACTGAAGCTTTCTTT. Translation gives CASSSQGRNTEAFF.

This rearrangement joins TRBV23-1 to TRBJ1-5; 8 bases fit TRBD1. TRBV23-1 is identified as an open reading frame with a role that is uncertain. V was pared by 0 bases and J by 7 bases, with 14 bases of the junction left unmatched. The CDR3 has 18 amino acids. CDR3: CASSQSLDRVLSSQPQHF. CDR3 coding DNA: TGCGCCAGCAGTCAATCGTTGGACAGGGTGCTTTCGAGCCAGCCCCAGCATTTT.

V and J are TRBV15 and TRBJ2-7, with TRBD1 matching over 12 bases. V lost 1 base and J lost 4; bases outside the gene matches: 2. CDR1 and CDR2 (germline): LNHNV, YYDKDF (reference sequence). CDR3 length equals 15 residues. The CDR3 bases are TGTGCCACCAGCAGAGGGGACAGGGGGCTTTACGAGCAGTACTTC. It yields the protein CATSRGDRGLYEQYF.

The chain joins TRBV5-8 to TRBJ1-3; D not certain. This CDR3 has 16 residues. The V gene's germline CDR1 is SGHTS and CDR2 YDEGEE. Trimming pared 0 bases from V and 1 base from J, leaving 11 bases between. CDR3 region: CASSLVQRESGNTIYF. In nucleotides, the CDR3 is TGTGCCAGCAGCTTGGTTCAGAGGGAGTCTGGAAACACCATATATTTT.

The V gene is TRBV7-9, the J gene TRBJ2-5, with TRBD2 matching over 9 bases. J lost 2 bases, V lost 4 bases, and 2 bases had no gene match. CDR3 size: 14 residues. Germline loops: CDR1 SEHNR, CDR2 FQNEAQ (reference sequence). CDR3 loop: CASSSGLAQETQYF. The CDR3, as DNA: TGTGCCAGCAGCTCAGGACTAGCGCAAGAGACCCAGTACTTC.

In nucleotides, the CDR3 is TGCGCCAGCACCCTGGGGGGGACCAGCTCCTACGAGCAGTACTTC. Protein product: CASTLGGTSSYEQYF. This chain joins TRBV5-1 and TRBJ2-7; 7 bases match TRBD2. This CDR3 is built from 15 residues. With 6 bases clipped from V and 0 bases from J, the junction kept 9 bases outside the gene matches. CDR1 is SGHRS and CDR2 is YFSETQ in the germline V gene.

This chain's CDR3 is CASSVGGASSYEQYF. In DNA, the CDR3 is TGTGCCAGCAGCGTAGGGGGAGCTAGCTCCTACGAGCAGTACTTC. This rearrangement joins TRBV9 to TRBJ2-7; D is perhaps TRBD2 (5 bases). Per germline, CDR1 SGDLS and CDR2 YYNGEE. Deletions cut 0 bases from V and 0 bases from J, with 10 bases between. The CDR3 spans 15 residues.

V gene TRBV19 combines with J gene TRBJ2-7, with a possible D match to TRBD1 (6 bases). The CDR3 extends over 16 amino acids. Trimming took 4 bases from V and 6 from J, leaving 22 bases between them. CDR1 is LNHDA and CDR2 is SQIVND in the germline V gene (reference sequence). CDR3 sequence reads: CASSTPGGVLPLEQYF. As DNA, the CDR3 is TGTGCCAGTAGTACCCCTGGGGGCGTCCTTCCCCTCGAGCAGTACTTC.

V is TRBV30 and J is TRBJ2-7, with D uncertain. Deletions cut 3 bases from V and 3 bases from J, with 12 bases between. The germline V gene encodes CDR1 GTSNPN and CDR2 SVGIG (reference sequence). This CDR3 comprises 13 residues. The CDR3 loop is CAWRGEVNYEQYF. The CDR3 DNA is TGTGCCTGGAGGGGTGAGGTCAACTACGAGCAGTACTTC.

The V call is TRBV5-1, the J call TRBJ2-1; TRBD2 aligns across 8 bases. Germline V gene sequence: CDR1 SGHRS, CDR2 YFSETQ. The CDR3 contains 16 residues. Germline trimming cut 0 bases from V and 4 bases from J; bases unmatched to any gene: 6. The CDR3 bases are TGCGCCAGCAGCTTGGTAAAGGCTAGCGGGTACAATGAGCAGTTCTTC. Protein: CASSLVKASGYNEQFF.

This clone was observed a single time. The V gene is TRBV11-2, the J gene TRBJ2-3; TRBD1 aligns across 8 bases. CDR1 and CDR2 (germline): SGHAT, FQNNGV. Trimming removed 4 bases from V and 3 bases from J; junction bases left unmatched: 6. The CDR3 has 15 amino acids. The CDR3 DNA follows: TGTGCCAGCAGCTCGAGGACAGGGCCGACAGATACGCAGTATTTT. This codes for CASSSRTGPTDTQYF.

The chain uses TRBV5-1 and TRBJ2-5, with D unresolved. CDR1 is SGHRS and CDR2 is YFSETQ in the germline V gene. This CDR3 comprises 17 residues. V was trimmed by 0 bases and J by 1 base, leaving 16 bases between them. The CDR3 reads CASSLGAGRFSQETQYF. CDR3 DNA sequence: TGCGCCAGCAGCTTGGGAGCAGGTAGATTCTCCCAAGAGACCCAGTACTTC.

The chain links TRBV18 to TRBJ2-1; D is perhaps TRBD2 (6 bases). CDR3 length: 15 residues. Germline CDR1 reads KGHSH; CDR2 reads LQKENI. With 6 bases removed from V and 5 bases from J, the gap between germline ends came to 17 bases. The CDR3 loop is CASSPDWGGNNEQFF. The CDR3 DNA sequence: TGTGCCAGCTCTCCTGACTGGGGAGGAAACAATGAGCAGTTCTTC.

The genes are TRBV4-2 and TRBJ1-1, with D hard to call. The CDR3 has 14 amino acids. V was cut by 6 bases and J by 1 base, with 12 bases left in between. Germline V gene sequence: CDR1 LGHNA, CDR2 YNFKEQ. CDR3 amino acids: CASSREFGNTEAFF. The CDR3 DNA reads as TGTGCCAGCAGTCGGGAGTTCGGGAACACTGAAGCTTTCTTT.